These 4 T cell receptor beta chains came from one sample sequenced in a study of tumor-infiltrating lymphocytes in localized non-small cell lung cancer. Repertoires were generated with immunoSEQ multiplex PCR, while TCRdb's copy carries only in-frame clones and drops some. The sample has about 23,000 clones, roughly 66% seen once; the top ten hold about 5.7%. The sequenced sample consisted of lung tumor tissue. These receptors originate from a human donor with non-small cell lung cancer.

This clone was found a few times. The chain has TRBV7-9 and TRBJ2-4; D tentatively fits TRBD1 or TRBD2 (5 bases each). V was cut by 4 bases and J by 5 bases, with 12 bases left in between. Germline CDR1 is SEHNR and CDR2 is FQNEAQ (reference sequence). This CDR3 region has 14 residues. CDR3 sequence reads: CASSSPGPENIQYF. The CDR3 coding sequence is TGTGCCAGCAGCTCTCCGGGGCCAGAAAACATTCAGTACTTC.

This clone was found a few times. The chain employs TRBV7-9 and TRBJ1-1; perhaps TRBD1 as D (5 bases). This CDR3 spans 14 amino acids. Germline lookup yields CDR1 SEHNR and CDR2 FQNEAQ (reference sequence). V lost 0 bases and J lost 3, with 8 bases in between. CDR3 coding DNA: TGTGCCAGCAGCTTAGCTATGGGGCACACTGAAGCTTTCTTT. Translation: CASSLAMGHTEAFF. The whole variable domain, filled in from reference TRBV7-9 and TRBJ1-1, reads DTGVSQNPRHKITKRGQNVTFRCDPISEHNRLYWYRQTLGQGPEFLTYFQNEAQLEKSRLLSDRFSAERPKGSFSTLEIQRTEQGDSAMYLCASSLAMGHTEAFFGQGTRLTVV.

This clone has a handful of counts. CDR3 sequence (DNA): TGCGCCAGCAGCTTTGGCGGTATGACTAACTATGGCTACACCTTC. This encodes CASSFGGMTNYGYTF. The V call is TRBV5-1, the J call TRBJ1-2; D gene uncertain. The CDR3 length is 15 residues. The V and J ends lost 2 bases and 0 bases respectively, with 11 bases between them. CDR1 and CDR2 (germline): SGHRS, YFSETQ.

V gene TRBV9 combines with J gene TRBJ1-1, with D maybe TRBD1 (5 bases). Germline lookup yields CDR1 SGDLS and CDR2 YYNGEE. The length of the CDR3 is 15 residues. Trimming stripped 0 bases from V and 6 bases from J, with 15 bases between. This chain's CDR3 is CASSVEGREGAEAFF. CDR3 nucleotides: TGTGCCAGCAGCGTAGAAGGGCGGGAAGGGGCTGAAGCTTTCTTT.